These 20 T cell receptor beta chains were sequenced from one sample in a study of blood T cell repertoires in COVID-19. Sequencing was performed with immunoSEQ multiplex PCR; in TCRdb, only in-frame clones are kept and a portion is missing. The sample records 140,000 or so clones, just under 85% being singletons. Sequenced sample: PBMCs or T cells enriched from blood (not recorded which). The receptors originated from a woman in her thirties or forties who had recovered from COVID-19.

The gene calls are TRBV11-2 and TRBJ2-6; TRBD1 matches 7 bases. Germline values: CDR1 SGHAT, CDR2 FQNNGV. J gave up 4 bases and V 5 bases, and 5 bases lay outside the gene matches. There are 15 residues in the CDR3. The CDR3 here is CASSQTGTGANVLTF. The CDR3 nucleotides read TGTGCCAGCAGCCAGACAGGGACCGGGGCCAACGTCCTGACTTTC.

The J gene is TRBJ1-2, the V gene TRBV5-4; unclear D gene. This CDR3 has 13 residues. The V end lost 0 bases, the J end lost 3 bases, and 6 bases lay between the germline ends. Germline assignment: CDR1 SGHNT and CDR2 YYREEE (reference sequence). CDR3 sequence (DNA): TGTGCCAGCAGCTTGGAAGAGGACTATGGCTACACCTTC. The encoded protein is CASSLEEDYGYTF.

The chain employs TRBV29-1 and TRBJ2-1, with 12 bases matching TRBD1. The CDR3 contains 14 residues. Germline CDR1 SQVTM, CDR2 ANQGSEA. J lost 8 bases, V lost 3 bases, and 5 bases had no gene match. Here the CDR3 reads CSVEGGQGADEQFF. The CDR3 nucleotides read TGCAGCGTTGAGGGGGGACAGGGGGCCGATGAGCAGTTCTTC.

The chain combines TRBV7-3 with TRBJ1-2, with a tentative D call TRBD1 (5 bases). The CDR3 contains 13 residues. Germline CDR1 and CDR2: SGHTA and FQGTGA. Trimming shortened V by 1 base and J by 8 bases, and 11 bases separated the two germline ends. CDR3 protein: CASSLMGGDGYTF. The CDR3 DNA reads TGTGCCAGCAGCTTAATGGGAGGGGACGGCTACACCTTC.

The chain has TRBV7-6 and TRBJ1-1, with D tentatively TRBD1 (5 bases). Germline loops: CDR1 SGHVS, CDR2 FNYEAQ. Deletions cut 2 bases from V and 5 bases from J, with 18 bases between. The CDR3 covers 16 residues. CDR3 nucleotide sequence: TGTGCCAGCAGCTTACGTGGAGGGGAGGGGTGGACTGAAGCTTTCTTT. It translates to CASSLRGGEGWTEAFF.

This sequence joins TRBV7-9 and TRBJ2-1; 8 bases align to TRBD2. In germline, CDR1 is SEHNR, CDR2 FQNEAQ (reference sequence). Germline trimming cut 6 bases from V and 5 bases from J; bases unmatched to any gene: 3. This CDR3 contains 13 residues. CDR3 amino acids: CASRGLAHNEQFF. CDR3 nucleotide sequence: TGTGCCAGCAGAGGACTAGCCCACAATGAGCAGTTCTTC.

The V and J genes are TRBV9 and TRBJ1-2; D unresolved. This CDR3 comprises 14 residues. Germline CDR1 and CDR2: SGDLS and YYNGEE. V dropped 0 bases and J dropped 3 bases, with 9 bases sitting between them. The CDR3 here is CASSVAPRDYGYTF. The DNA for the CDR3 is TGTGCCAGCAGCGTAGCTCCGAGGGACTATGGCTACACCTTC.

CDR3 bases: TGTGCCAGCAGCTCAAGCGGGACTAGCGGGGGCTTTACAGATACGCAGTATTTT. Its translation: CASSSSGTSGGFTDTQYF. The chain carries TRBV7-6 and TRBJ2-3, with 14 bases identical to TRBD2. The CDR3 is made up of 18 amino acids. Trimming at V came to 4 bases and at J to 3 bases, leaving 9 bases not matched to a gene. Germline V gives CDR1 SGHVS, CDR2 FNYEAQ.

The CDR3 here is CASSRTGGDTEAFF. CDR3 sequence (DNA): TGTGCCAGCAGCCGTACAGGGGGCGACACTGAAGCTTTCTTT. The gene calls are TRBV4-2 and TRBJ1-1; the match to TRBD1 covers 9 bases. Germline CDR1 LGHNA, CDR2 YNFKEQ. There are 14 residues in the CDR3. V lost 4 bases and J lost 3; bases outside the gene matches: 3.

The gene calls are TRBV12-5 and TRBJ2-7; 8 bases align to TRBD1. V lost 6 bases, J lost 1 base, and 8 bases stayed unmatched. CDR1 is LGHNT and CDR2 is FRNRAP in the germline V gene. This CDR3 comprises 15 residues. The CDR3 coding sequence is TGTGCTAGTGGCCGCGTCCGGGACAGGTCCTACGAGCAGTACTTC. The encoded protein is CASGRVRDRSYEQYF.

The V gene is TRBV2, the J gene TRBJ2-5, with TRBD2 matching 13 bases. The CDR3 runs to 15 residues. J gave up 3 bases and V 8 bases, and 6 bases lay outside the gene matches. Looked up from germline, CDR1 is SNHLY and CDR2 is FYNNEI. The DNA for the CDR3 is TGTGCCAGCCTAAGGACTAGCGGGAGTAAAGAGACCCAGTACTTC. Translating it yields CASLRTSGSKETQYF.

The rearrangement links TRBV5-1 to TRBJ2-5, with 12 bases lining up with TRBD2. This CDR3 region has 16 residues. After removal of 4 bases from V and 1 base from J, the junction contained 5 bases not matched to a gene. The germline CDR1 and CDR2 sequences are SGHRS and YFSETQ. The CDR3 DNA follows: TGCGCCAGCAGCACCGGGACTAGCGGGCCCCAAGAGACCCAGTACTTC. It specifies CASSTGTSGPQETQYF.

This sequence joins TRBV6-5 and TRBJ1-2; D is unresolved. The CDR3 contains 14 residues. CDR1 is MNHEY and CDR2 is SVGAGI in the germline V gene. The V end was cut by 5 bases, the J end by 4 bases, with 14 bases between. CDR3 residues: CASSLDLTSYGYTF. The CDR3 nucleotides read TGTGCCAGCAGTCTTGACTTAACGTCCTATGGCTACACCTTC.

This CDR3 reads CASSLGFLNEQFF. The CDR3 region has the DNA TGTGCCAGCAGTCTCGGGTTTCTAAATGAGCAGTTCTTC. This rearrangement joins TRBV27 to TRBJ2-1; D call uncertain. Per the germline V gene, CDR1 is MNHEY and CDR2 is SMNVEV (reference sequence). Trimming left V 5 bases short and J 7 bases short, with 12 bases between. This CDR3 is built from 13 residues.

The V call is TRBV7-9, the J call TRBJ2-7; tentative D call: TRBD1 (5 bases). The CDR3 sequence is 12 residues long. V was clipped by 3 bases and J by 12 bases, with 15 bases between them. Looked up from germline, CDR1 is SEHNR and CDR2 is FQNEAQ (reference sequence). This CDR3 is CASSFPDSRLYF. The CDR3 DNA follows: TGTGCCAGCAGCTTCCCCGACAGCCGTCTGTACTTC.

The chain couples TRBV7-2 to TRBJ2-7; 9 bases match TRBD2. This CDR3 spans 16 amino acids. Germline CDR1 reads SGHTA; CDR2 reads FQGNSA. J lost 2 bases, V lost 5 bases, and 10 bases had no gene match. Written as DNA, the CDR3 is TGTGCCAGCAGCAACGGCGCGGGGGGGCAAACCTACGAGCAGTACTTC. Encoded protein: CASSNGAGGQTYEQYF. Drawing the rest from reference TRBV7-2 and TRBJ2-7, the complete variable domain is GAGVSQSPSNKVTEKGKDVELRCDPISGHTALYWYRQSLGQGLEFLIYFQGNSAPDKSGLPSDRFSAERTGGSVSTLTIQRTQQEDSAVYLCASSNGAGGQTYEQYFGPGTRLTVT.

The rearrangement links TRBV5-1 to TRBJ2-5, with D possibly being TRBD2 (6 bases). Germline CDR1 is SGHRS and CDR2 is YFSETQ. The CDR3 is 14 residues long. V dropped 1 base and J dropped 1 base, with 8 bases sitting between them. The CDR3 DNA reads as TGCGCCAGCAGCTTGAGGACTACCCAAGAGACCCAGTACTTC. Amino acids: CASSLRTTQETQYF.

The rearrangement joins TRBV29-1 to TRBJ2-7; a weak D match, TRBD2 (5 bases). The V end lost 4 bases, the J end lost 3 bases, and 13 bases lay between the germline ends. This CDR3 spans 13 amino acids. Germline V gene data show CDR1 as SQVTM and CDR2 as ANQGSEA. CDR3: CSVVSTRDYEQYF. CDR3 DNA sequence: TGCAGCGTTGTTTCTACCCGGGACTACGAGCAGTACTTC.

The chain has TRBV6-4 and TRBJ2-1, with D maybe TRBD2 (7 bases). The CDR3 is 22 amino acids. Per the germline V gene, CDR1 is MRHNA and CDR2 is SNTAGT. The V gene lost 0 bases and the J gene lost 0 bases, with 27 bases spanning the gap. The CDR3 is CASSDSARGPTGNLGSYNEQFF. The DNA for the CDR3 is TGTGCCAGCAGTGACTCGGCGCGGGGGCCCACCGGGAACCTTGGCTCCTACAATGAGCAGTTCTTC.

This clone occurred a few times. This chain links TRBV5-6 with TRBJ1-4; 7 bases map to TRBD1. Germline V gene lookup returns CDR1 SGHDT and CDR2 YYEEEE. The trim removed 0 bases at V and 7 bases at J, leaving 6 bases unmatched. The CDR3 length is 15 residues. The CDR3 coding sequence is TGTGCCAGCAGCTTGGGAGGGGGCTCGGGTGAAAAACTGTTTTTT. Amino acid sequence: CASSLGGGSGEKLFF.